One T cell receptor beta chain is described in this entry. Trimming removed 1 base from V and 5 bases from J, with 15 bases in between. The CDR3 is 15 residues long. CDR1 is SEHNR and CDR2 is FQNEAQ in the germline V gene (reference sequence). Authors' data handling: Amplification with reference gene primers provided the estimates of nucleated cell counts. Method: immunoSEQ multiplex PCR; TCRdb's copy keeps in-frame clones and lacks some. V and J calls and clone size are given by that table; D and trimming were obtained from the DNA. The sample shows fewer than 300,000 clones, about 86% of them seen only once. The data are from a study of blood T cell repertoires in COVID-19.

The rearrangement joins TRBV7-9 to TRBJ2-7, with D maybe TRBD1 (5 bases). The TCR was taken from a man older than 75 with acute or convalescent COVID-19. Material: peripheral blood. CDR3 sequence reads: CASSLGQGARDEQYF. CDR3 bases: TGTGCCAGCAGCTTAGGGCAGGGCGCTCGCGACGAGCAGTACTTC.